The clone carrying this T cell receptor (beta chain) was seen once. The entry originates in a study of OX40 agonist ivuxolimab in advanced cancers. Across the study: Hepatocellular carcinoma, melanoma, renal cell or head and neck cancer was diagnosed in the dose-escalation patients. Treatment received earlier with anti-PD-1, anti-PD-L1 or anti-CTLA-4 agents was allowed, and over 30% had some.

Using immunoSEQ multiplex PCR, the repertoire was profiled, and TCRdb retains in-frame clones only, with some absent. The sample contains tens of thousands of clones, around 93% of which appear only once. Trimming removed 1 base at V and 1 base at J, with 13 bases between. The CDR3 totals 17 residues. Germline lookup yields CDR1 SGHTA and CDR2 FQGTGA. This specimen was CD4+ or CD8+ T cells sorted from blood, taken in a trial of the OX40 agonist ivuxolimab. V gene TRBV7-3 combines with J gene TRBJ2-2, with a tentative D call TRBD1 (5 bases). The receptor's source is an adult with an advanced solid tumor such as melanoma, head and neck, liver or kidney cancer. CDR3 sequence reads: CASSLMYGARNTGELFF. The CDR3 region has the DNA TGTGCCAGCAGCTTAATGTATGGGGCGCGGAACACCGGGGAGCTGTTTTTT.